A single sample gave rise to the 29 T cell receptor beta chains below, sequenced in a study of T-cell reconstitution after alpha-beta-depleted transplantation in children. The TCRbeta library incorporated unique molecular identifiers. TCRdb re-called the PCR reads through MiXCR, storing one row per CDR3 protein. The table has some 8,000 distinct CDR3 sequences, approximately 11% seen once; the top ten hold 40% to 60%. The sample was PBMCs, mostly from graft donor cells, taken 60 days after TCRalphabeta/CD19-depleted stem cell transplant. The receptors were gathered from a patient aged 2 to 9 who had a stem cell transplant for inherited bone marrow failure, so the T cells may come from the graft donor.

This clonotype occurred many times. The chain couples TRBV20-1 to TRBJ2-3; TRBD2 agrees at 11 bases. The germline V gene encodes CDR1 DFQATT and CDR2 SNEGSKA (reference sequence). The CDR3 covers 16 residues. V was pared by 1 base and J by 1 base, with 4 bases of the junction left unmatched. CDR3 bases: TGCAGTGCTAGAGCGGCTAGCGGGAGGCGCACAGATACGCAGTATTTT. Translating gives CSARAASGRRTDTQYF.

Many counts were recorded for this clonotype. This rearrangement joins TRBV2 to TRBJ2-5; D is possibly TRBD1 or TRBD2 (7 bases each). CDR3 size: 14 residues. Germline lookup yields CDR1 SNHLY and CDR2 FYNNEI. V lost 7 bases and J lost 7, with 19 bases in between. CDR3: CASTGGEGSGTQYF. For the CDR3, the DNA is TGTGCCAGCACAGGGGGGGAGGGCTCGGGGACCCAGTACTTC.

This clonotype appeared many times. The rearrangement uses TRBV6-2 or TRBV6-3 and TRBJ2-3, with D maybe TRBD2 (5 bases). This CDR3 contains 14 residues. Germline loops: CDR1 MNHEY, CDR2 SVGEGT. V was shortened by 5 bases and J by 1 base, with 10 bases between the two germline ends. CDR3 nucleotide sequence: TGTGCCAGCAGTCTACTAGACGGCACAGATACGCAGTATTTT. It is translated as CASSLLDGTDTQYF.

Ten or more counts support this clonotype. This sequence joins TRBV28 and TRBJ2-1; TRBD2 matches 12 bases. This CDR3 contains 13 residues. The germline V gene encodes CDR1 MDHEN and CDR2 SYDVKM. V lost 5 bases, J lost 15 bases, and 8 bases stayed unmatched. CDR3 DNA: TGTGCCAGCAGTCCCGGGACTAGCGGGCTGCGGTTCTTC. Translated, it gives CASSPGTSGLRFF.

This clonotype was counted at least ten times. The genes are TRBV4-3 and TRBJ2-1; TRBD2 is a possible D gene (5 bases). V was cut by 5 bases and J by 2 bases, with 16 bases left in between. CDR1 and CDR2 (germline): LGHNA, YSLEER. The CDR3 has 16 amino acids. CDR3 bases: TGCGCCAGCAGCTCTAAGGAGGCTAGGGCCTACAATGAGCAGTTCTTC. Translated, it gives CASSSKEARAYNEQFF.

This clonotype was counted many times. V is TRBV18 and J is TRBJ1-2; tentative D call: TRBD1 (5 bases). The CDR3 length is 12 residues. Looked up from germline, CDR1 is KGHSH and CDR2 is LQKENI. V was shortened by 2 bases and J by 6 bases, with 7 bases between the two germline ends. This chain's CDR3 is CASSPRDHGYTF. The DNA of the CDR3 is TGTGCCAGCTCACCAAGGGACCATGGCTACACCTTC.

This chain connects TRBV14 to TRBJ1-4; D gene ambiguous. Germline CDR1 SGHDN, CDR2 FVKESK. The V end lost 2 bases, the J end lost 3 bases, and 19 bases lay between the germline ends. The CDR3 consists of 18 residues. The CDR3 reads CASSQTKRSSPSNEKLFF. CDR3 DNA sequence: TGTGCCAGCAGCCAAACTAAGCGGAGTAGCCCCTCTAATGAAAAACTGTTTTTT.

This clonotype was seen ten or more times. The chain is built from TRBV20-1 and TRBJ2-5; D perhaps matches TRBD2 (7 bases). V was pared by 3 bases and J by 4 bases, with 12 bases between. The CDR3 extends over 13 amino acids. Germline-derived CDR1 and CDR2 are DFQATT and SNEGSKA (reference sequence). In DNA, the CDR3 is TGCAGTGCTAGCGGGGGGCGGGGAGAGACCCAGTACTTC. It yields the protein CSASGGRGETQYF.

By frequency in the sample, this clonotype is medium-sized. V and J are TRBV5-1 and TRBJ2-2; D is ambiguous. Trimming stripped 2 bases from V and 5 bases from J, with 7 bases between. Germline CDR1 is SGHRS and CDR2 is YFSETQ. The CDR3 totals 13 residues. The CDR3 here is CASSLEATGELFF. For the CDR3, the DNA is TGCGCCAGCAGCTTAGAAGCGACCGGGGAGCTGTTTTTT.

This sequence joins TRBV12-3 or TRBV12-4 and TRBJ2-5; a possible D gene is TRBD1 (6 bases). The CDR3 runs to 15 residues. V dropped 3 bases and J dropped 2 bases, with 13 bases sitting between them. DNA of the CDR3: TGTGCCAGCAGTTTCGGCCAGGGGCTACAAGAGACCCAGTACTTC. Its translation is CASSFGQGLQETQYF.

This clonotype was counted many times. V gene TRBV13 combines with J gene TRBJ1-2; TRBD1 aligns across 9 bases. The CDR3 has 14 residues. J gave up 11 bases and V 5 bases, and 12 bases lay outside the gene matches. Germline loops: CDR1 PRHDT, CDR2 FYEKMQ (reference sequence). CDR3 sequence: CASSGGQGIAFYTF. In DNA, the CDR3 is TGTGCCAGCAGCGGGGGACAGGGAATCGCTTTTTACACCTTC.

This clonotype was counted at least ten times. The chain employs TRBV7-9 and TRBJ2-7, with D possibly TRBD1 on 6 matching bases. Looked up from germline, CDR1 is SEHNR and CDR2 is FQNEAQ (reference sequence). Trimming removed 3 bases at V and 6 bases at J, with 12 bases between. This CDR3 is 13 amino acids long. The CDR3 nucleotides read TGTGCCAGCAGCTTCCACAGGGCGGGCGAGCAGTACTTC. This encodes CASSFHRAGEQYF.

This clonotype showed up many times. The chain links TRBV27 to TRBJ1-4; 9 positions agree with TRBD1. This CDR3 region has 18 residues. V gave up 5 bases and J gave up 1 base; unmatched junction bases: 11. CDR1 and CDR2 (germline): MNHEY, SMNVEV (reference sequence). The CDR3 region is CASSPPMDRGLTNEKLFF. The DNA for the CDR3 is TGTGCCAGCAGTCCCCCAATGGACAGGGGCCTAACTAATGAAAAACTGTTTTTT.

Many counts were recorded for this clonotype. CDR3 nucleotides: TGCAGTGCTAGAGTCCGGGTGGAGGAGGGCTACACCTTC. Translated, it gives CSARVRVEEGYTF. The rearrangement links TRBV20-1 to TRBJ1-2; no firm D call. Germline V gives CDR1 DFQATT, CDR2 SNEGSKA (reference sequence). There are 13 residues in the CDR3. V dropped 1 base and J dropped 8 bases, with 14 bases sitting between them.

This clonotype was found many times. The V gene is TRBV6-5, the J gene TRBJ1-2; 12 bases align to TRBD1. J gave up 8 bases and V 2 bases, and 0 bases lay outside the gene matches. This CDR3 comprises 13 residues. Germline V gene lookup returns CDR1 MNHEY and CDR2 SVGAGI. CDR3 protein: CASSYGTGGGYTF. The CDR3 bases are TGTGCCAGCAGTTACGGGACAGGGGGCGGCTACACCTTC.

This clonotype was seen repeatedly, ten times or more. This chain links TRBV29-1 with TRBJ2-1; a possible D gene is TRBD1 (6 bases). The CDR3 consists of 13 residues. Trimming stripped 2 bases from V and 4 bases from J, with 9 bases between. Germline V lookup: CDR1 SQVTM, CDR2 ANQGSEA. The CDR3 loop reads CSVENQGYNEQFF. CDR3 DNA sequence: TGCAGCGTTGAAAACCAGGGGTACAATGAGCAGTTCTTC.

This clonotype was counted a single time. The chain couples TRBV6-1 to TRBJ2-6, with no clear D. Trimming removed 2 bases at V and 0 bases at J, with 5 bases between. The CDR3 has 15 amino acids. Per germline, CDR1 MNHNS and CDR2 SASEGT. CDR3 loop: CASSEKGSGANVLTF. For the CDR3, the DNA is TGTGCCAGCAGTGAAAAGGGCTCTGGGGCCAACGTCCTGACTTTC.

This clonotype was seen many times. V is TRBV7-3 and J is TRBJ1-1; D not certain. The germline V and J ends were trimmed by 2 bases and 3 bases, with 13 bases remaining between them. Germline-derived CDR1 and CDR2 are SGHTA and FQGTGA. There are 15 residues in the CDR3. CDR3 in amino acids: CASSLDPGKDTEAFF. The CDR3 DNA reads as TGTGCCAGCAGCTTAGACCCCGGGAAGGACACTGAAGCTTTCTTT.

This clonotype was seen at least ten times. The CDR3 here is CASSQEGDEQYF. CDR3 nucleotide sequence: TGCGCCAGCAGCCAAGAGGGAGACGAGCAGTACTTC. The rearrangement links TRBV4-3 to TRBJ2-7; D possibly corresponds to TRBD2 (5 bases). Germline CDR1 reads LGHNA; CDR2 reads YSLEER. V lost 0 bases to trimming and J lost 5 bases, with 5 bases between them. This CDR3 contains 12 residues.

In this sample, this clonotype turned up many times. The DNA is omitted, as the CDR3 cannot be located on it reliably, and the CDR3 follows TCRdb's listing. This chain connects TRBV15 to TRBJ2-7; the table calls TRBD1, which could not be checked here. The length of the CDR3 is 14 amino acids, counting both ends. Germline CDR1 and CDR2: LNHNV and YYDKDF (reference sequence). The CDR3 reads CATSRGGQYFGQYF.

This clonotype occurred many times. The chain has TRBV7-9 and TRBJ1-2; tentatively, D is TRBD1 (5 bases). In germline, CDR1 is SEHNR, CDR2 FQNEAQ (reference sequence). CDR3 length: 15 amino acids. V gave up 1 base and J gave up 5 bases, with 14 bases separating them. CDR3 protein: CASSLVSGSFYGYTF. CDR3 bases: TGTGCCAGCAGCTTAGTCTCAGGGTCTTTTTATGGCTACACCTTC.

This clonotype was counted ten times or more. In DNA, the CDR3 is TGTGCCACCCCCTATTGGGGGTTCGATGAGCAGTTCTTC. Protein product: CATPYWGFDEQFF. The chain is built from TRBV6-2 or TRBV6-3 and TRBJ2-1; D may be TRBD1 or TRBD2 (5 bases each). V was shortened by 10 bases and J by 8 bases, with 18 bases between the two germline ends. Germline V gene sequence: CDR1 MNHEY, CDR2 SVGEGT. The CDR3 covers 13 residues.

This clonotype was counted ten times or more. The chain joins TRBV2 to TRBJ2-2; D gene uncertain. The CDR3 is 13 amino acids. V was trimmed by 4 bases and J by 1 base, leaving 4 bases between them. CDR1 and CDR2 from the germline V gene are SNHLY and FYNNEI. The CDR3 region is CASSAQNTGELFF. The CDR3 DNA is TGTGCCAGCAGTGCCCAGAACACCGGGGAGCTGTTTTTT.

This clonotype was counted many times. V gene TRBV18 combines with J gene TRBJ2-7, with D perhaps matching TRBD1 (5 bases). The CDR3 is 15 residues long. Trimming shortened V by 3 bases and J by 3 bases, and 15 bases separated the two germline ends. From germline, CDR1 is KGHSH and CDR2 LQKENI. CDR3 DNA sequence: TGTGCCAGCTCACCGTTGCAGGGCGTCGGCTACGAGCAGTACTTC. As protein: CASSPLQGVGYEQYF.

This clonotype was seen at least ten times. DNA of the CDR3: TGTGCCAGCAGCCCCCACCCGACAGGGAACTACGAGCAGTACTTC. Its protein is CASSPHPTGNYEQYF. The chain recombines TRBV9 with TRBJ2-7, with 7 bases matching TRBD1. From germline, CDR1 is SGDLS and CDR2 YYNGEE. CDR3 size: 15 residues. V lost 4 bases, J lost 3 bases, and 10 bases stayed unmatched.

This clonotype was seen repeatedly, ten times or more. V is TRBV18 and J is TRBJ2-7; 10 positions agree with TRBD2. CDR1 is KGHSH, CDR2 LQKENI, per germline. With V trimmed by 3 bases and J by 5 bases, 10 bases remained unmatched. The CDR3 sequence is 16 residues long. The DNA for the CDR3 is TGTGCCAGCTCACCCACACTAGCGGGATTGGAGAACGAGCAGTACTTC. Translation gives CASSPTLAGLENEQYF.

This chain joins TRBV4-3 and TRBJ1-2; D is possibly TRBD1 (5 bases). The CDR3 consists of 15 residues. Trimming cost V 0 bases and J 3 bases, with 11 bases left between them. Per germline, CDR1 LGHNA and CDR2 YSLEER. The CDR3 protein is CASSQEGTPHYGYTF. CDR3 DNA sequence: TGCGCCAGCAGCCAAGAAGGGACTCCCCACTATGGCTACACCTTC.

This clonotype showed up many times. V is TRBV7-2 and J is TRBJ2-5, with 8 bases lining up with TRBD2. The junction had 9 bases not matched to a gene; V was cut back by 4 bases and J by 2 bases. The CDR3 is 16 residues long. CDR1 and CDR2 (germline): SGHTA, FQGNSA. DNA for the CDR3: TGTGCCAGCAGCTCCACTAGCGGAGGGGGACAAGAGACCCAGTACTTC. It specifies CASSSTSGGGQETQYF.

V is TRBV9 and J is TRBJ2-5; 8 positions match TRBD2. J was trimmed by 5 bases and V by 0 bases; bases with no gene match: 6. The CDR3 runs to 15 residues. Germline lookup yields CDR1 SGDLS and CDR2 YYNGEE. The chain's CDR3 is CASSVDGTRSETQYF. The CDR3 DNA is TGTGCCAGCAGCGTAGACGGGACTAGGAGTGAGACCCAGTACTTC. The complete variable domain, with remaining parts taken from reference TRBV9 and TRBJ2-5, reads DSGVTQTPKHLITATGQRVTLRCSPRSGDLSVYWYQQSLDQGLQFLIQYYNGEERAKGNILERFSAQQFPDLHSELNLSSLELGDSALYFCASSVDGTRSETQYFGPGTRLLVL.